One sample yielded the 14 T cell receptor beta chains listed below, sequenced in a study of T cells in localized non-small cell lung cancer. The repertoire was sequenced with immunoSEQ multiplex PCR; TCRdb's copy has only in-frame clones and lacks some. The data hold around 40,000 clones, with around 83% observed a single time. Sequencing used peripheral blood, obtained before any cancer treatment. The source is a woman aged 18-49 years with stage III lung adenocarcinoma.

The chain uses TRBV6-5 and TRBJ2-1; D possibly corresponds to TRBD2 (6 bases). V lost 7 bases, J lost 8 bases, and 15 bases lay in between. The CDR3 spans 13 residues. Germline V CDR1 and CDR2: MNHEY, SVGAGI. For the CDR3, the DNA is TGTGCCAGCACCTCGGGGCTAGCGCATGAGCAGTTCTTC. This gives the protein CASTSGLAHEQFF.

The rearrangement uses TRBV30 and TRBJ1-4; D call uncertain. The CDR3 spans 15 residues. The V gene lost 4 bases and the J gene lost 5 bases, with 17 bases spanning the gap. Germline values: CDR1 GTSNPN, CDR2 SVGIG (reference sequence). The CDR3 DNA is TGTGCCTGGAATTTGCAGGCTGGGCCAAATGAAAAACTGTTTTTT. Protein: CAWNLQAGPNEKLFF.

This chain links TRBV2 with TRBJ1-5, with D uncertain. This CDR3 comprises 14 residues. Germline V gene lookup returns CDR1 SNHLY and CDR2 FYNNEI. V lost 1 base to trimming and J lost 2 bases, with 6 bases between them. CDR3 protein: CASSEEAGNQPQHF. In DNA form, the CDR3 reads TGTGCCAGCAGTGAAGAGGCCGGCAATCAGCCCCAGCATTTT.

V usage is TRBV5-1 and J usage is TRBJ1-5; D is possibly TRBD1 (5 bases). This CDR3 spans 16 amino acids. The V gene's germline CDR1 is SGHRS and CDR2 YFSETQ. Trimming pared 0 bases from V and 7 bases from J, leaving 17 bases between. CDR3 region: CASSLDRAGEGQPQHF. The CDR3 nucleotides read TGCGCCAGCAGCTTGGATAGGGCAGGCGAGGGGCAGCCCCAGCATTTT.

The chain employs TRBV29-1 and TRBJ2-3; D remains ambiguous. Germline-derived CDR1 and CDR2 are SQVTM and ANQGSEA. Trimming took 4 bases from V and 3 from J, leaving 8 bases between them. The CDR3 length is 12 residues. CDR3 amino acids: CSVGLRTDTQYF. In nucleotides, the CDR3 is TGCAGCGTTGGGCTACGTACAGATACGCAGTATTTT.

This clone was seen only a few times. This chain links TRBV7-6 with TRBJ2-3, with D possibly matching TRBD2 (6 bases). This CDR3 comprises 15 residues. Looked up from germline, CDR1 is SGHVS and CDR2 is FNYEAQ. V was shortened by 6 bases and J by 3 bases, with 16 bases between the two germline ends. The CDR3 DNA is TGTGCCAGCAGAAGGTCCCTTGGGGGGACAGATACGCAGTATTTT. Its translation is CASRRSLGGTDTQYF.

The chain links TRBV2 to TRBJ2-5; D gene ambiguous. The CDR3 length is 13 residues. V lost 3 bases, J lost 3 bases, and 8 bases lay in between. Germline loops: CDR1 SNHLY, CDR2 FYNNEI. The CDR3 reads CASSEGSKETQYF. The CDR3 nucleotides read TGTGCCAGCAGTGAGGGTAGTAAAGAGACCCAGTACTTC. The entire variable domain, with the rest obtained from reference TRBV2 and TRBJ2-5, is as follows: EPEVTQTPSHQVTQMGQEVILRCVPISNHLYFYWYRQILGQKVEFLVSFYNNEISEKSEIFDDQFSVERPDGSNFTLKIRSTKLEDSAMYFCASSEGSKETQYFGPGTRLLVL.

This chain joins TRBV5-6 and TRBJ2-7; D may be TRBD1 (5 bases). Germline CDR1 SGHDT, CDR2 YYEEEE. The CDR3 spans 15 residues. Trimming left V 0 bases short and J 3 bases short, with 13 bases between. The CDR3 reads CASSLGSGYDYEQYF. The CDR3 bases are TGTGCCAGCAGCTTGGGTTCAGGGTATGACTACGAGCAGTACTTC. The complete variable domain, with remaining parts taken from reference TRBV5-6 and TRBJ2-7, reads DAGVTQSPTHLIKTRGQQVTLRCSPKSGHDTVSWYQQALGQGPQFIFQYYEEEERQRGNFPDRFSGHQFPNYSSELNVNALLLGDSALYLCASSLGSGYDYEQYFGPGTRLTVT.

This clone counts as medium-sized. The J gene is TRBJ1-5, the V gene TRBV10-2; D is ambiguous. Germline V lookup: CDR1 WSHSY, CDR2 SAAADI. The CDR3 has 13 amino acids. Trimming stripped 2 bases from V and 7 bases from J, with 9 bases between. The CDR3: CASSELARQPQHF. The DNA of the CDR3 is TGCGCCAGCAGTGAGCTGGCTAGGCAGCCCCAGCATTTT.

The chain uses TRBV7-9 and TRBJ2-5; D is perhaps TRBD1 (5 bases). V was shortened by 5 bases and J by 3 bases, with 16 bases between the two germline ends. This CDR3 is built from 15 residues. Germline V gene sequence: CDR1 SEHNR, CDR2 FQNEAQ (reference sequence). The CDR3 DNA reads TGTGCCAGCAGCCCAGGTGGCAGGGTGGAAGAGACCCAGTACTTC. Translating it yields CASSPGGRVEETQYF. Based on the CDR3 plus reference TRBV7-9 and TRBJ2-5, the full variable domain is DTGVSQNPRHKITKRGQNVTFRCDPISEHNRLYWYRQTLGQGPEFLTYFQNEAQLEKSRLLSDRFSAERPKGSFSTLEIQRTEQGDSAMYLCASSPGGRVEETQYFGPGTRLLVL.

This clone occurred once. This chain joins TRBV7-9 and TRBJ2-7, with D uncertain. Trimming left V 5 bases short and J 2 bases short, with 7 bases between. Germline V gene sequence: CDR1 SEHNR, CDR2 FQNEAQ (reference sequence). The CDR3 contains 12 residues. The CDR3 loop is CASSPDTYEQYF. The CDR3 DNA reads TGTGCCAGCAGCCCCGACACCTACGAGCAGTACTTC. Full variable domain (remainder filled in from reference TRBV7-9 and TRBJ2-7): DTGVSQNPRHKITKRGQNVTFRCDPISEHNRLYWYRQTLGQGPEFLTYFQNEAQLEKSRLLSDRFSAERPKGSFSTLEIQRTEQGDSAMYLCASSPDTYEQYFGPGTRLTVT.

The chain uses TRBV30 and TRBJ1-4; D is uncertain. With 0 bases removed from V and 8 bases from J, the gap between germline ends came to 19 bases. This CDR3 has 16 residues. The germline gives CDR1 GTSNPN, CDR2 SVGIG (reference sequence). The CDR3 spells CAWSVQSRASVEKLFF. CDR3 nucleotides: TGTGCCTGGAGTGTACAGTCAAGGGCTTCCGTGGAAAAACTGTTTTTT.

This chain links TRBV6-5 with TRBJ2-5; 8 bases map to TRBD1. With 0 bases clipped from V and 7 bases from J, the junction kept 7 bases outside the gene matches. The CDR3 has 15 residues. Germline CDR1 and CDR2: MNHEY and SVGAGI. Written as DNA, the CDR3 is TGTGCCAGCAGTTACTCGTACAGGGGGAAGGGGACCCAGTACTTC. Protein sequence: CASSYSYRGKGTQYF.

V gene TRBV9 combines with J gene TRBJ1-1, with 11 bases fitting TRBD1. Germline V CDR1 and CDR2: SGDLS, YYNGEE. The CDR3 is 18 amino acids. V lost 3 bases to trimming and J lost 0 bases; unmatched junction nucleotides: 10. The CDR3 reads CASSALRDRGALNTEAFF. CDR3 bases: TGTGCCAGCAGCGCCCTCCGGGACAGGGGGGCCCTGAACACTGAAGCTTTCTTT.